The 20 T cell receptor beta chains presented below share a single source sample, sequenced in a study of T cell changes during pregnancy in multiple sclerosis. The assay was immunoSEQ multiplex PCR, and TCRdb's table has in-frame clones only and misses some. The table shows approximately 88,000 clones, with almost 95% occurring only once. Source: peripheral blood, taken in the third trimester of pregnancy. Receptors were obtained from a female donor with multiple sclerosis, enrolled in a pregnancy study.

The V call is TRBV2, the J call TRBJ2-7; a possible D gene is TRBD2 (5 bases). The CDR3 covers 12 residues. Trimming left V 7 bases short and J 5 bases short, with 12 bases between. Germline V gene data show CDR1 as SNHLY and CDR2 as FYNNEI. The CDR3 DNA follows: TGTGCCAGCACCCCGGGAATTAACGAGCAGTACTTC. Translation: CASTPGINEQYF.

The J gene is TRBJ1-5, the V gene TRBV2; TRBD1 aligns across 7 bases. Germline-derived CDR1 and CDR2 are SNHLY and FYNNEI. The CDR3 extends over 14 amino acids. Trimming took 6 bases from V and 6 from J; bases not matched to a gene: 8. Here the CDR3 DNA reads TGTGCCAGCAGGGGAGACAGGGAGATTCAGCCCCAGCATTTT. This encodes CASRGDREIQPQHF. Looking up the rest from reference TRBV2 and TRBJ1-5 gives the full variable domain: EPEVTQTPSHQVTQMGQEVILRCVPISNHLYFYWYRQILGQKVEFLVSFYNNEISEKSEIFDDQFSVERPDGSNFTLKIRSTKLEDSAMYFCASRGDREIQPQHFGDGTRLSIL.

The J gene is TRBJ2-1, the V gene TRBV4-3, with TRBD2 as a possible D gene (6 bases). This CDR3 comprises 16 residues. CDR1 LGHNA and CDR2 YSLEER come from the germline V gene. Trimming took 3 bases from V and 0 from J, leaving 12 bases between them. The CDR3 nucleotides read TGCGCCAGCAGCCAGGGGCGGGGCCGCTCCTACAATGAGCAGTTCTTC. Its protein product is CASSQGRGRSYNEQFF.

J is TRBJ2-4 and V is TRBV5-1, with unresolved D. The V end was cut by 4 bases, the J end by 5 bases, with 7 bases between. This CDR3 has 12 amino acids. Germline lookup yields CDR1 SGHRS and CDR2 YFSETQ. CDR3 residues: CASSARENIQYF. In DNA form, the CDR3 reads TGCGCCAGCAGCGCCCGCGAAAACATTCAGTACTTC.

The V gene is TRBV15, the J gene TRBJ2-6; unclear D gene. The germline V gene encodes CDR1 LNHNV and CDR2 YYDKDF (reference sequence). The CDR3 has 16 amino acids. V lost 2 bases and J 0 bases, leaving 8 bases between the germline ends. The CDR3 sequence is CATSRRVTSGANVLTF. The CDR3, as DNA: TGTGCCACCAGCAGACGAGTCACCTCTGGGGCCAACGTCCTGACTTTC.

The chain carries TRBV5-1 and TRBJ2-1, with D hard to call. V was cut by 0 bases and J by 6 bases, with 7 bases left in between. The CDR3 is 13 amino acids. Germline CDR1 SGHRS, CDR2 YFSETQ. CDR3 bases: TGCGCCAGCAGCTTGGGGCCAATCAATGAGCAGTTCTTC. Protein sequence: CASSLGPINEQFF.

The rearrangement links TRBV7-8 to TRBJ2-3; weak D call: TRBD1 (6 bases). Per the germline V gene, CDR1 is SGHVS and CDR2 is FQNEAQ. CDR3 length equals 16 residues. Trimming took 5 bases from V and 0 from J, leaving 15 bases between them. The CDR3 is CASSLGTRWSTDTQYF. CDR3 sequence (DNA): TGTGCCAGCAGCCTCGGGACACGGTGGAGCACAGATACGCAGTATTTT.

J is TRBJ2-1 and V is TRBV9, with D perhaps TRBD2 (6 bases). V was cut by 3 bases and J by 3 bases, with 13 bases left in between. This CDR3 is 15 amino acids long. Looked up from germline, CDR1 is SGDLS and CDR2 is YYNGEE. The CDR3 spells CASSAASAIYNEQFF. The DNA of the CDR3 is TGTGCCAGCAGCGCCGCTAGCGCTATCTACAATGAGCAGTTCTTC.

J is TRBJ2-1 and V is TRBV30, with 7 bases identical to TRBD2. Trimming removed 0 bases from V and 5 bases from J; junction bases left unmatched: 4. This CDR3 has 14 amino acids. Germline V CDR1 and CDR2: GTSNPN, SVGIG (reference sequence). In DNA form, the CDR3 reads TGTGCCTGGAGTGTACGACTAGCAAACAATGAGCAGTTCTTC. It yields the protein CAWSVRLANNEQFF. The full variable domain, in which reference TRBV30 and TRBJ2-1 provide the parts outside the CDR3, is SQTIHQWPATLVQPVGSPLSLECTVEGTSNPNLYWYRQAAGRGLQLLFYSVGIGQISSEVPQNLSASRPQDRQFILSSKKLLLSDSGFYLCAWSVRLANNEQFFGPGTRLTVL.

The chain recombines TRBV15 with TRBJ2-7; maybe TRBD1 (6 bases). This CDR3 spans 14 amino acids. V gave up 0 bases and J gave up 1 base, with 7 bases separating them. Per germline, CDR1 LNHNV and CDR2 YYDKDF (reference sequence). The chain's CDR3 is CATSREQGSYEQYF. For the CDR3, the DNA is TGTGCCACCAGCAGAGAACAGGGTTCCTACGAGCAGTACTTC.

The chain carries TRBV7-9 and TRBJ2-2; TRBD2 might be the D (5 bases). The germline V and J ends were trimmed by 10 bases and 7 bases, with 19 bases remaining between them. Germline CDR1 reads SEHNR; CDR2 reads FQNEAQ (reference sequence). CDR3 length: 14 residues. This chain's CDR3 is CATSRPTEGGELFF. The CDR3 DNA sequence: TGTGCCACGAGTCGGCCTACCGAGGGCGGGGAGCTGTTTTTT.

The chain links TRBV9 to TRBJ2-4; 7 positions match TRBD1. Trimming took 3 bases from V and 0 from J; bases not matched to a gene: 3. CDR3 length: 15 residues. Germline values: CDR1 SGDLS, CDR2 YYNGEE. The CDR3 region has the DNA TGTGCCAGCAGCGATGGGACAGTAGCCAAAAACATTCAGTACTTC. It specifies CASSDGTVAKNIQYF.

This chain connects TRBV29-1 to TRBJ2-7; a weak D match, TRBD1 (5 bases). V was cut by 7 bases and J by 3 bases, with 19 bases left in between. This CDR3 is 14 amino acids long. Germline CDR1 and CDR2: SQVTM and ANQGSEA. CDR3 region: CSARVVGPDYEQYF. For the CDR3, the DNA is TGCAGCGCCCGGGTGGTGGGGCCAGACTACGAGCAGTACTTC.

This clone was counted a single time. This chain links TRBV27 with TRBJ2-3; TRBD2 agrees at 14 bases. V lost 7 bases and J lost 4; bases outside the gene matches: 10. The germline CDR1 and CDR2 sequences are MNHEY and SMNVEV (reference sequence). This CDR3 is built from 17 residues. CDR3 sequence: CASNSLGLAGVADTQYF. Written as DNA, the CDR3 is TGTGCCAGCAACTCTTTGGGACTAGCGGGAGTGGCAGATACGCAGTATTTT.

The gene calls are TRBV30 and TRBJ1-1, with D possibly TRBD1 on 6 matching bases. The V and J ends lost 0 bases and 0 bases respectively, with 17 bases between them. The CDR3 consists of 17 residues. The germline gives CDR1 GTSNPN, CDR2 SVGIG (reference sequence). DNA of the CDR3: TGTGCCTGGAGTGTAACAGGGTCGATTAAACTGAACACTGAAGCTTTCTTT. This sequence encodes CAWSVTGSIKLNTEAFF.

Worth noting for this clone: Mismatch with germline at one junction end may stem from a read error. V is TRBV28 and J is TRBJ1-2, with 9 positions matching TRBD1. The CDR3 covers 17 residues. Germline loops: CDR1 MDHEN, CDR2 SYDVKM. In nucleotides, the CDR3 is TGTGCCAGCAGTCCGTGGGGACAGGGCGTTCCTAGCTATGGCTACATCTTC. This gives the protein CASSPWGQGVPSYGYIF.

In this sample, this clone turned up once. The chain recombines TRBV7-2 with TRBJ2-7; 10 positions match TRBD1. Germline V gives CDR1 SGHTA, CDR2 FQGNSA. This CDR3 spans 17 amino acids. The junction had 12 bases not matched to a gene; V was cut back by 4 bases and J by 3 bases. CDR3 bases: TGTGCCAGCAGCTCCGGGACAGGGGAAGGGGTTCTCTACGAGCAGTACTTC. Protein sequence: CASSSGTGEGVLYEQYF. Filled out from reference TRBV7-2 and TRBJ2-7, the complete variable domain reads GAGVSQSPSNKVTEKGKDVELRCDPISGHTALYWYRQSLGQGLEFLIYFQGNSAPDKSGLPSDRFSAERTGGSVSTLTIQRTQQEDSAVYLCASSSGTGEGVLYEQYFGPGTRLTVT.

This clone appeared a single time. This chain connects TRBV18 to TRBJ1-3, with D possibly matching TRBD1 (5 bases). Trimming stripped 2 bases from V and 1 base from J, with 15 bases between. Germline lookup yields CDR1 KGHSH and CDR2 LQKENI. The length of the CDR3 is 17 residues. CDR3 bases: TGTGCCAGCTCACCATCTTTCGGGGACTTTTCTGGAAACACCATATATTTT. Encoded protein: CASSPSFGDFSGNTIYF. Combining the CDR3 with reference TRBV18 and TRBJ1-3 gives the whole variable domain NAGVMQNPRHLVRRRGQEARLRCSPMKGHSHVYWYRQLPEEGLKFMVYLQKENIIDESGMPKERFSAEFPKEGPSILRIQQVVRGDSAAYFCASSPSFGDFSGNTIYFGEGSWLTVV.

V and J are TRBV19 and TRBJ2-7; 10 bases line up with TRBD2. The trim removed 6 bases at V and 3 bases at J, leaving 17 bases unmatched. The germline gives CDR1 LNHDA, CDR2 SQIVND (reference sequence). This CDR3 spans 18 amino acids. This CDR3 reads CASSLGLRASGGLYEQYF. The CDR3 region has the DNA TGTGCCAGTAGCCTCGGCCTAAGGGCTAGCGGGGGACTCTACGAGCAGTACTTC.

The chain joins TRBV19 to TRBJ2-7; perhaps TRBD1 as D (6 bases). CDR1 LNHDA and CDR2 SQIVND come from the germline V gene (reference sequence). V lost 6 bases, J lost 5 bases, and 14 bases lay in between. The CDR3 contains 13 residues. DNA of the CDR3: TGTGCCAGTAGGGGTACAGGGCGCCACGAGCAGTACTTC. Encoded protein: CASRGTGRHEQYF.